A selection of T cell receptor beta chains follows, all from one sample in a study of PD-1 blockade in classical Hodgkin lymphoma. TCRdb's table, derived via immunoSEQ multiplex PCR, lists solely in-frame clones and lacks some. Among 30,000 to 35,000 clones, 90% were seen once, and the ten largest hold roughly 0.23%. Source: CD4+ T cells from blood, taken at baseline. The source is a human donor with classical Hodgkin lymphoma. Both conserved end residues are part of each CDR3. The D gene is left open where the match is weak. Only some rows state a clone size, as once, few, many or a class for expanded clones.

D: TRBD2; J: TRBJ2-1; size: .; V: TRBV4-1; DNA: TGCGCCAGCAGCCTGGCCGCGGGGTCTCGGGAGGGCCTATTTTACAATGAGCAGTTCTTC; CDR3: CASSLAAGSREGLFYNEQFF
D: .; J: TRBJ2-3; size: .; V: TRBV7-2; DNA: TGTGCCAGCAGCTTAGGTCCGCGAGGGGGCACAGATACGCAGTATTTT; CDR3: CASSLGPRGGTDTQYF
D: .; J: TRBJ1-5; size: .; V: TRBV6-1; DNA: TGTGCCAGCAGTGTGGAAGGGCCTCATAGCAATCAGCCCCAGCATTTT; CDR3: CASSVEGPHSNQPQHF
D: .; J: TRBJ1-5; size: once; V: TRBV7-8; DNA: TGTGCCAGCAGCCCATTGAGTGGTCAGCCCCAGCATTTT; CDR3: CASSPLSGQPQHF
D: .; J: TRBJ2-1; size: .; V: TRBV25-1; DNA: TGTGCCAGCAGTGCCTTAGGGCCAACCCTCTACAATGAGCAGTTCTTC; CDR3: CASSALGPTLYNEQFF
D: .; J: TRBJ2-3; size: .; V: TRBV30; DNA: TGTGCCTGGAGTCCGACTAGGACGGGTCCAGATACGCAGTATTTT; CDR3: CAWSPTRTGPDTQYF
D: .; J: TRBJ2-7; size: .; V: TRBV28; DNA: TGTGCCAGCACTAGGGGTAGCTCATACTACGAGCAGTACTTC; CDR3: CASTRGSSYYEQYF
D: TRBD1; J: TRBJ2-7; size: .; V: TRBV2; DNA: TGTGCCAGCAGAGCGGACAGGGTAGACTTTGGGCAGTACTTC; CDR3: CASRADRVDFGQYF
D: .; J: TRBJ2-7; size: .; V: TRBV29-1; DNA: TGCAGCGTCGTCCAGGCGAACTACGAGCAGTACTTC; CDR3: CSVVQANYEQYF
D: TRBD1; J: TRBJ2-7; size: .; V: TRBV5-1; DNA: TGCGCCAGCAACGCGGGACAGGGGGCAATCTACGAGCAGTACTTC; CDR3: CASNAGQGAIYEQYF
D: TRBD2; J: TRBJ2-7; size: .; V: TRBV10-3; DNA: TGTGCCATCAGTGAGTCGCCCAGCGGGAGTCCCGAGCAGTACTTC; CDR3: CAISESPSGSPEQYF
D: TRBD2; J: TRBJ2-3; size: .; V: TRBV19; DNA: TGTGCCAGTAGCTATATTAGCGGGACTAGCACAGATACGCAGTATTTT; CDR3: CASSYISGTSTDTQYF
D: TRBD1; J: TRBJ1-1; size: few; V: TRBV11-2; DNA: TGTGCCAGCAGCTTAGGCAGAGGGACAGGGGGCACTGAAGCTTTCTTT; CDR3: CASSLGRGTGGTEAFF
D: .; J: TRBJ1-5; size: few; V: TRBV19; DNA: TGTGCCAGTAGTATAGGAGCAAATCAGCCCCAGCATTTT; CDR3: CASSIGANQPQHF
D: TRBD1; J: TRBJ2-3; size: .; V: TRBV7-7; DNA: TGTGCTAGCAGCTTATTGACAGGGGGCACAGATACGCAGTATTTT; CDR3: CASSLLTGGTDTQYF
D: .; J: TRBJ1-1; size: .; V: TRBV5-1; DNA: TGCGCCAGCAGCTTAGGGGCTGAAGCTTTCTTT; CDR3: CASSLGAEAFF
D: .; J: TRBJ1-1; size: .; V: TRBV11-1; DNA: TGTGCCAGCAGCCTTCGACAGAACACTGAAGCTTTCTTT; CDR3: CASSLRQNTEAFF
D: .; J: TRBJ1-3; size: .; V: TRBV6-6; DNA: TGTGCCAGCAGTTACAATCCAGCTTCTGGAAACACCATATATTTT; CDR3: CASSYNPASGNTIYF
D: .; J: TRBJ1-5; size: .; V: TRBV6-1; DNA: TGTGCCAGCCGGGGAGACGGGAGCAATCAGCCCCAGCATTTT; CDR3: CASRGDGSNQPQHF
D: .; J: TRBJ2-7; size: .; V: TRBV18; DNA: TGTGCCAGCTCACAGGGGTTGTACGAGCAGTACTTC; CDR3: CASSQGLYEQYF
D: .; J: TRBJ1-2; size: .; V: TRBV19; DNA: TGTGCCAGTAGAGATTCTACAAGTAACTATGGCTACACCTTC; CDR3: CASRDSTSNYGYTF
D: TRBD1; J: TRBJ1-3; size: once; V: TRBV4-1; DNA: TGCGCCAGCAGCCAAACCGGGACAGGGGAGGAAAGATCTGGAAACACCATATATTTT; CDR3: CASSQTGTGEERSGNTIYF
D: TRBD1; J: TRBJ1-4; size: .; V: TRBV9; DNA: TGTGCCAGCAGCGTAAAGGGGACAGGGGCTGAAAAACTGTTTTTT; CDR3: CASSVKGTGAEKLFF
D: .; J: TRBJ2-7; size: .; V: TRBV19; DNA: TGTGCCAGTAGTATGGGTCTAGTTCCCCTCTACGAGCAGTACTTC; CDR3: CASSMGLVPLYEQYF
D: .; J: TRBJ1-2; size: .; V: TRBV28; DNA: TGTGCCAGCAGCAGGGAATACTATGGCTACACCTTC; CDR3: CASSREYYGYTF
D: .; J: TRBJ1-4; size: .; V: TRBV5-1; DNA: TGCGCCAGCAGCTTGGTGGGTCGGGGCACTAATGAAAAACTGTTTTTT; CDR3: CASSLVGRGTNEKLFF
D: .; J: TRBJ2-5; size: .; V: TRBV7-8; DNA: TGTGCCAGCAGCCAGGCCATAGAGACCCAGTACTTC; CDR3: CASSQAIETQYF
D: .; J: TRBJ2-3; size: .; V: TRBV7-9; DNA: TGTGCCAGCAGCCCTCGGGGCCCAGATACGCAGTATTTT; CDR3: CASSPRGPDTQYF
D: TRBD1; J: TRBJ1-1; size: .; V: TRBV5-4; DNA: TGTGCCAGCAGCAGGGACAGTCTGACTGAAGCTTTCTTT; CDR3: CASSRDSLTEAFF
D: TRBD2; J: TRBJ2-2; size: once; V: TRBV2; DNA: TGTGCCAGCAGGAAAAAGTCGGGACTAGCGGGAGCGGGCACCGGGGAGCTGTTTTTT; CDR3: CASRKKSGLAGAGTGELFF
D: .; J: TRBJ2-7; size: few; V: TRBV2; DNA: TGTGCCAGCAGTGAAAACAGTCCCTACGAGCAGTACTTC; CDR3: CASSENSPYEQYF
D: TRBD1; J: TRBJ1-1; size: few; V: TRBV5-4; DNA: TGTGCCAGCAGGCAGAACAGGGGCGACACTGAAGCTTTCTTT; CDR3: CASRQNRGDTEAFF
D: TRBD2; J: TRBJ2-7; size: .; V: TRBV27; DNA: TGTGCCAGCCGACGACTAGGGAGGGCTTACGAGCAGTACTTC; CDR3: CASRRLGRAYEQYF
D: .; J: TRBJ1-5; size: .; V: TRBV6-1; DNA: TGTGCCAGCAGTACTACAGATCAGCCCCAGCATTTT; CDR3: CASSTTDQPQHF
D: TRBD1; J: TRBJ1-4; size: .; V: TRBV11-2; DNA: TGTGCCAGCAGACAGGGGAGAACTAATGAAAAACTGTTTTTT; CDR3: CASRQGRTNEKLFF
D: TRBD1; J: TRBJ1-2; size: .; V: TRBV6-1; DNA: TGTGCCAGCAGTGAGCCAGGGACAGGGGGCCGGTATGGCTACACCTTC; CDR3: CASSEPGTGGRYGYTF
D: TRBD1; J: TRBJ2-1; size: .; V: TRBV11-1; DNA: TGTGCCAGCAGCTCGGCCGGACAGGGGGGGTCCTACAATGAGCAGTTCTTC; CDR3: CASSSAGQGGSYNEQFF
D: TRBD2; J: TRBJ2-5; size: .; V: TRBV2; DNA: TGTGCCAGCAGTGCAAACGCCCAGGGACTAGCTTTTAAGACCCAGTACTTC; CDR3: CASSANAQGLAFKTQYF
D: TRBD2; J: TRBJ2-1; size: .; V: TRBV13; DNA: TGTGCCAGCAGCGTCGACCCTTTAGCGGGATTAATCTACAATGAGCAGTTCTTC; CDR3: CASSVDPLAGLIYNEQFF
D: .; J: TRBJ1-4; size: .; V: TRBV4-1; DNA: TGCGCCAGCAAGGGCAACGCGGCAACTAATGAAAAACTGTTTTTT; CDR3: CASKGNAATNEKLFF
D: .; J: TRBJ1-5; size: .; V: TRBV11-2; DNA: TGTGCCAGCAGCTTAACCCCCACGGACCACCTTAGCAATCAGCCCCAGCATTTT; CDR3: CASSLTPTDHLSNQPQHF
D: .; J: TRBJ2-2; size: .; V: TRBV6-5; DNA: TGTGCCAGCAGTTACGACTTTCCCAGGGGAGCGGAGCTGTTTTTT; CDR3: CASSYDFPRGAELFF
D: TRBD2; J: TRBJ2-7; size: .; V: TRBV29-1; DNA: TGCAGCGTTGCTGCCGGGACTAGCATATACGAGCAGTACTTC; CDR3: CSVAAGTSIYEQYF
D: .; J: TRBJ2-4; size: .; V: TRBV6-1; DNA: TGTGCCAGCAGTGACGACGGACAGGGCGGGAGGGACATTCAGTACTTC; CDR3: CASSDDGQGGRDIQYF
D: .; J: TRBJ1-3; size: .; V: TRBV2; DNA: TGTGCCAGCAGTGAACCCCGCTCTGGAAACACCATATATTTT; CDR3: CASSEPRSGNTIYF
D: TRBD1; J: TRBJ2-7; size: .; V: TRBV2; DNA: TGTGCCAGCAGTGATGGGACAGGGCTTTCCTACGAGCAGTACTTC; CDR3: CASSDGTGLSYEQYF
D: .; J: TRBJ1-6; size: .; V: TRBV7-9; DNA: TGTGCCAGCAGCTCTACCGGGACGGCTAATTCACCCCTCCACTTT; CDR3: CASSSTGTANSPLHF
D: .; J: TRBJ2-7; size: .; V: TRBV19; DNA: TGTGCCAGTAGTTCCTACTACGAGCAGTACTTC; CDR3: CASSSYYEQYF
D: TRBD1; J: TRBJ2-6; size: .; V: TRBV29-1; DNA: TGCAGCGTTGATGATAGACAGGGACCCAACGTCCTGACTTTC; CDR3: CSVDDRQGPNVLTF
D: TRBD2; J: TRBJ2-2; size: .; V: TRBV5-1; DNA: TGCGCCAGCAGACCCTTCTTCCGGGAGGCCGGGGAGCTGTTTTTT; CDR3: CASRPFFREAGELFF
D: TRBD1; J: TRBJ1-3; size: .; V: TRBV5-1; DNA: TGCGCCAGCAGCTTCCGAGGGACAGGGGAGACCCCCTCTGGAAACACCATATATTTT; CDR3: CASSFRGTGETPSGNTIYF
D: .; J: TRBJ2-1; size: few; V: TRBV4-1; DNA: TGCGCCAGCAGCCAAAACCCCCTCCTCTACAATGAGCAGTTCTTC; CDR3: CASSQNPLLYNEQFF